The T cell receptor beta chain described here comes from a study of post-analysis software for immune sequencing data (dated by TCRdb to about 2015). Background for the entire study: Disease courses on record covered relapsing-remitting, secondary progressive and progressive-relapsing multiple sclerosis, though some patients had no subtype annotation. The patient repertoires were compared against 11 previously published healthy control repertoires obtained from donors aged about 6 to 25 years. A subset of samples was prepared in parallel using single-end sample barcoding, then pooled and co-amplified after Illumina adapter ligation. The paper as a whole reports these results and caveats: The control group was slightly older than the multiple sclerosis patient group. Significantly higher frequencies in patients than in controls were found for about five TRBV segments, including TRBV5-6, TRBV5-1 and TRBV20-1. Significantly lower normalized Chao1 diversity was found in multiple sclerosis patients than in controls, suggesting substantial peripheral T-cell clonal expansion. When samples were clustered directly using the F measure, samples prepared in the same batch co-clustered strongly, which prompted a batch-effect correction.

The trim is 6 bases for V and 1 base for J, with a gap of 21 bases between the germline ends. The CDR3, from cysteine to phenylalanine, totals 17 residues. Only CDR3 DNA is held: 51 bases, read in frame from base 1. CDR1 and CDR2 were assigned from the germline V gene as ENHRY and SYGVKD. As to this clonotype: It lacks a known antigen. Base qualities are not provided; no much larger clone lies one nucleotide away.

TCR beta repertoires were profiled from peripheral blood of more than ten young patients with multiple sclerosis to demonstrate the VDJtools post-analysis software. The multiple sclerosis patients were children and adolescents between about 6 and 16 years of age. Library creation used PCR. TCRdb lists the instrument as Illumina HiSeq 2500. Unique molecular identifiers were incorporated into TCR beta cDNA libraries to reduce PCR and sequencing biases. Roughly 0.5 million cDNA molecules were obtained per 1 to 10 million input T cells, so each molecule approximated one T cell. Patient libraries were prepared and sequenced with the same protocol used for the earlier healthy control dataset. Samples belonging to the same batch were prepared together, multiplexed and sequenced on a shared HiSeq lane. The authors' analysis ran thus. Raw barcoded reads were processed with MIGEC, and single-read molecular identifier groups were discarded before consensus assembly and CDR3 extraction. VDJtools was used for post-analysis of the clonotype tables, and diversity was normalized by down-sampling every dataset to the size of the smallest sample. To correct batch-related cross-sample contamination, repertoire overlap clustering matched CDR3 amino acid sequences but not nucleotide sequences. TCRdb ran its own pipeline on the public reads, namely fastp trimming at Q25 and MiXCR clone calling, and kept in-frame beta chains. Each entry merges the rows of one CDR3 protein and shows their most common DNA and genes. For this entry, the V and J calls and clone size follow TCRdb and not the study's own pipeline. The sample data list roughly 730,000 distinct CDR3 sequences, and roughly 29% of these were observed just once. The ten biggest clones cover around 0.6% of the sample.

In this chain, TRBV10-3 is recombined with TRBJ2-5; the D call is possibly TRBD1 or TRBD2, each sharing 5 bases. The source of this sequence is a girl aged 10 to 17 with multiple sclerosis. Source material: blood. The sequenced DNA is TGTGCCATCAGGAGCACATTAACGGGACGTACCCAAGAGACCCAGTACTTC. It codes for CAIRSTLTGRTQETQYF.